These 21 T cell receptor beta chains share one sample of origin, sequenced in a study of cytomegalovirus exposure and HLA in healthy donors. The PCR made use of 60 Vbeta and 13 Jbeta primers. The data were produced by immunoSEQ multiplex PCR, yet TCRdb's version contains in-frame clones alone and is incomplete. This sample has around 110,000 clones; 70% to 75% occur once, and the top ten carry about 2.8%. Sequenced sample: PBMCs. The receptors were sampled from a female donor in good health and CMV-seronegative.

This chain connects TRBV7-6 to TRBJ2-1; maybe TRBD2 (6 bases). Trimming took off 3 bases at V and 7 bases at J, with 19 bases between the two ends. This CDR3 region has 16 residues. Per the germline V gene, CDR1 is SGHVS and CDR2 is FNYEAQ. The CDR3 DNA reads TGTGCCAGCAGCTTGAACCCTTCACCCCGGGAGAATGAGCAGTTCTTC. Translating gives CASSLNPSPRENEQFF. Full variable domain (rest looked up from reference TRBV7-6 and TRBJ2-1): GAGVSQSPRYKVTKRGQDVALRCDPISGHVSLYWYRQALGQGPEFLTYFNYEAQQDKSGLPNDRFSAERPEGSISTLTIQRTEQRDSAMYRCASSLNPSPRENEQFFGPGTRLTVL.

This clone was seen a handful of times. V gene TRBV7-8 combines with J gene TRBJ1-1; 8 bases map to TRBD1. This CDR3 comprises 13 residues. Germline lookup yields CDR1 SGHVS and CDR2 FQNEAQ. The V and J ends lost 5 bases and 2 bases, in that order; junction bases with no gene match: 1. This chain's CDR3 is CASSQGANTEAFF. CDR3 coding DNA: TGTGCCAGCAGCCAGGGGGCCAACACTGAAGCTTTCTTT.

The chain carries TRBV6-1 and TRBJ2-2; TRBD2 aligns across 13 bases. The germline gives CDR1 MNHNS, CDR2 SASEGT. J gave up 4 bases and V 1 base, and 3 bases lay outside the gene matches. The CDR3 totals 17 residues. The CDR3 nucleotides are TGTGCCAGCAGTGAAGGGACTAGCGGGAGAGGCACCGGGGAGCTGTTTTTT. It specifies CASSEGTSGRGTGELFF.

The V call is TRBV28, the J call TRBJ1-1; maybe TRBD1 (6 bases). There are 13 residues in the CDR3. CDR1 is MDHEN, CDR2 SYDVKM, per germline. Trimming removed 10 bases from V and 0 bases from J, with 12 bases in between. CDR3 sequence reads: CATSGVMNTEAFF. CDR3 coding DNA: TGTGCCACCTCAGGGGTTATGAACACTGAAGCTTTCTTT.

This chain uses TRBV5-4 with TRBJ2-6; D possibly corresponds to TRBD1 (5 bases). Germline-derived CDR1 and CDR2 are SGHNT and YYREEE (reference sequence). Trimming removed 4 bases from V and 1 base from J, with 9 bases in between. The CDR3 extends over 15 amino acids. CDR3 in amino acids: CASSIQGSGANVLTF. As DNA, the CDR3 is TGTGCCAGCAGCATTCAGGGATCTGGGGCCAACGTCCTGACTTTC. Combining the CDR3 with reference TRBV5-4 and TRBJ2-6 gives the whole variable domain ETGVTQSPTHLIKTRGQQVTLRCSSQSGHNTVSWYQQALGQGPQFIFQYYREEENGRGNFPPRFSGLQFPNYSSELNVNALELDDSALYLCASSIQGSGANVLTFGAGSRLTVL.

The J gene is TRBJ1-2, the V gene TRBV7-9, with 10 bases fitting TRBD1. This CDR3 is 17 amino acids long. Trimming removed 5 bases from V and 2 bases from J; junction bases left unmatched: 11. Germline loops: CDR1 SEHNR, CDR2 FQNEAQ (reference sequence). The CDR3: CASSRRGTGAWNYGYTF. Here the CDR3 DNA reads TGTGCCAGCAGCCGCCGGGGGACAGGGGCTTGGAACTATGGCTACACCTTC.

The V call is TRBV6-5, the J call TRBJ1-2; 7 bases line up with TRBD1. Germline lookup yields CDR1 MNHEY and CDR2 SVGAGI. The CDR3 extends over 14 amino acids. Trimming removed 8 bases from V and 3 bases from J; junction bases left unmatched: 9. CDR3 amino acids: CASLSPGQDYGYTF. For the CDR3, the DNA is TGTGCCAGCCTTTCCCCAGGACAGGACTATGGCTACACCTTC.

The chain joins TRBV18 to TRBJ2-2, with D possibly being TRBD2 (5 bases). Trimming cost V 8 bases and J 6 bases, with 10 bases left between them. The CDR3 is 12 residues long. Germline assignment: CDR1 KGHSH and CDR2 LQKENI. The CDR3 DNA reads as TGTGCCAGCGAGGGCCTCTCCGGGGAGCTGTTTTTT. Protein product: CASEGLSGELFF.

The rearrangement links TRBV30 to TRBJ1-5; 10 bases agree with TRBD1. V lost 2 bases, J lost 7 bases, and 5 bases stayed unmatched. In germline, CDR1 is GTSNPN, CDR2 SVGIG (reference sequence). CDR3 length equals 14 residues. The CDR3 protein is CAWSLTGGGQPQHF. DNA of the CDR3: TGTGCCTGGAGTTTGACAGGGGGCGGGCAGCCCCAGCATTTT.

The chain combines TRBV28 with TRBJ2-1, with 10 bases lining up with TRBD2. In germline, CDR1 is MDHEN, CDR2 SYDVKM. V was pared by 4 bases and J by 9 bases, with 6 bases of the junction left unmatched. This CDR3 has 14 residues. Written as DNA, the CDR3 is TGTGCCAGCAGTTATAGCGGGAGGTTGGGTGAGCAGTTCTTC. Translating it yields CASSYSGRLGEQFF.

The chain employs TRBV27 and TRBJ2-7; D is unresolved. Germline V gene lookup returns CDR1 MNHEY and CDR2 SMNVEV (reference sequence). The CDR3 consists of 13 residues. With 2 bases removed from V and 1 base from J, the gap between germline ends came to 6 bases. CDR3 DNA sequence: TGTGCCAGCAGTTTAGACTCTTCCTACGAGCAGTACTTC. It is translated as CASSLDSSYEQYF.

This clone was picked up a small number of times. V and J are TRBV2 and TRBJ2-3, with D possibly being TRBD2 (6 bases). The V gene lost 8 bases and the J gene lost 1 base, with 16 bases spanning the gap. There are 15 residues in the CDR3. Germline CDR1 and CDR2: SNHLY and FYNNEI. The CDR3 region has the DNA TGTGCCAGCGGTGGCGGGGCAGGCCGCACAGATACGCAGTATTTT. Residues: CASGGGAGRTDTQYF. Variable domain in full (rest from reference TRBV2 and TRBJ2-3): EPEVTQTPSHQVTQMGQEVILRCVPISNHLYFYWYRQILGQKVEFLVSFYNNEISEKSEIFDDQFSVERPDGSNFTLKIRSTKLEDSAMYFCASGGGAGRTDTQYFGPGTRLTVL.

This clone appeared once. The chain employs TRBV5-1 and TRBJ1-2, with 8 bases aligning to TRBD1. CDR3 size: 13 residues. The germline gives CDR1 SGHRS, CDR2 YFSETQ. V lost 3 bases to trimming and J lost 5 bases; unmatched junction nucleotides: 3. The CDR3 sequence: CASSSQGGYGYTF. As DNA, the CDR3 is TGCGCCAGCAGCTCACAGGGGGGGTATGGCTACACCTTC. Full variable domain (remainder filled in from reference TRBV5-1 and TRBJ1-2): KAGVTQTPRYLIKTRGQQVTLSCSPISGHRSVSWYQQTPGQGLQFLFEYFSETQRNKGNFPGRFSGRQFSNSRSEMNVSTLELGDSALYLCASSSQGGYGYTFGSGTRLTVV.

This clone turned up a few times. CDR3 in DNA: TGTGCCAGCAGTTTAGGGGTCGGACAGGGAGGTAATCAGCCCCAGCATTTT. Protein product: CASSLGVGQGGNQPQHF. The chain links TRBV28 to TRBJ1-5; 8 bases map to TRBD1. Germline V gene sequence: CDR1 MDHEN, CDR2 SYDVKM. This CDR3 has 17 residues. J lost 4 bases, V lost 2 bases, and 10 bases had no gene match.

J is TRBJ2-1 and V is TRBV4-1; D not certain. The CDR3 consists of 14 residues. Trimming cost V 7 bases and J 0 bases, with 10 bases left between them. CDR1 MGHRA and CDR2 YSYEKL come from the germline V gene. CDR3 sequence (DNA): TGCGCCAGCACAAGACTTTACTCCTACAATGAGCAGTTCTTC. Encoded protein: CASTRLYSYNEQFF.

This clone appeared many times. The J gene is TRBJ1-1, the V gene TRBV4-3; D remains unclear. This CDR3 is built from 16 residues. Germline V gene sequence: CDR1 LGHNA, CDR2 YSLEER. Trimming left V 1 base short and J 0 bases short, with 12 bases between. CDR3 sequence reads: CASSQGRGGLNTEAFF. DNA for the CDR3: TGCGCCAGCAGCCAAGGCCGGGGAGGCCTGAACACTGAAGCTTTCTTT.

The CDR3 coding sequence is TGTGCCAGCAGCGACACACGCTACACCTTC. It translates to CASSDTRYTF. This chain connects TRBV7-8 to TRBJ1-2; D call uncertain. CDR1 and CDR2 (germline): SGHVS, FQNEAQ. The CDR3 contains 10 residues. Trimming stripped 5 bases from V and 9 bases from J, with 7 bases between.

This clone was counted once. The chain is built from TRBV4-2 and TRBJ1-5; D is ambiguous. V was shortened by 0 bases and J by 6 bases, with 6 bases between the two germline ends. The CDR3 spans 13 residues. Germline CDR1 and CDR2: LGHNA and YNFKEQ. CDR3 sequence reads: CASSQDRGQPQHF. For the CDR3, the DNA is TGTGCCAGCAGCCAAGATCGGGGTCAGCCCCAGCATTTT.

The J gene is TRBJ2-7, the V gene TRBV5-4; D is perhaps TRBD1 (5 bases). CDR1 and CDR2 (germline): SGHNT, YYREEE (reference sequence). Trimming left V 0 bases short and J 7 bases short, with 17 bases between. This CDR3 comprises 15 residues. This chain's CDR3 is CASSLVGVATREQYF. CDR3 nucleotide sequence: TGTGCCAGCAGCTTGGTAGGGGTTGCTACTCGGGAGCAGTACTTC. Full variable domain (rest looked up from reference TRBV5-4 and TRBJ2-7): ETGVTQSPTHLIKTRGQQVTLRCSSQSGHNTVSWYQQALGQGPQFIFQYYREEENGRGNFPPRFSGLQFPNYSSELNVNALELDDSALYLCASSLVGVATREQYFGPGTRLTVT.

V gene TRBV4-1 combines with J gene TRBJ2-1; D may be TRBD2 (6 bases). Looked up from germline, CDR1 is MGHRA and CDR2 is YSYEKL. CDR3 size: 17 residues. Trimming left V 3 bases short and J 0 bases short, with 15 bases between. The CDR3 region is CASSHSTGSLSYNEQFF. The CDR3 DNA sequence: TGCGCCAGCAGCCATTCAACCGGGAGTCTCTCCTACAATGAGCAGTTCTTC.

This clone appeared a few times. This chain's CDR3 is CASSARPQGGTEAFF. As DNA, the CDR3 is TGTGCCAGCAGTGCCCGTCCTCAGGGCGGCACTGAAGCTTTCTTT. V usage is TRBV6-1 and J usage is TRBJ1-1; tentative D call: TRBD1 (5 bases). CDR1 and CDR2 (germline): MNHNS, SASEGT. The germline V and J ends were trimmed by 4 bases and 4 bases, with 16 bases remaining between them. This CDR3 is built from 15 residues.